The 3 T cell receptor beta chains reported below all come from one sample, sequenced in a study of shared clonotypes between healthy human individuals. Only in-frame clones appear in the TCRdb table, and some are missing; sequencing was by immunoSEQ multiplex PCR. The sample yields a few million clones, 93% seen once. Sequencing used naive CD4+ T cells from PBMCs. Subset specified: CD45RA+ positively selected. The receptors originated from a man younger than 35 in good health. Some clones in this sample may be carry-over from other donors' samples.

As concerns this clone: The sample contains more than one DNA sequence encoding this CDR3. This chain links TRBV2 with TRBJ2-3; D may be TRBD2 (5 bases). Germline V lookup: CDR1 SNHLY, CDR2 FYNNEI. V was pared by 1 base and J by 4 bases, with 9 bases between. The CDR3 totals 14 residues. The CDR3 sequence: CASSEGGAADTQYF. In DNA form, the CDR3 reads TGTGCCAGCAGTGAAGGGGGAGCAGCAGATACGCAGTATTTT.

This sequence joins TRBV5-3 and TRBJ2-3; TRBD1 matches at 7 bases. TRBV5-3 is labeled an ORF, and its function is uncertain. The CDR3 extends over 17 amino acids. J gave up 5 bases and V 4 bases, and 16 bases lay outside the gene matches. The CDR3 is CARSTDWTGPRQDTQYF. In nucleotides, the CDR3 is TGTGCCAGAAGCACGGATTGGACAGGTCCACGGCAAGATACGCAGTATTTT.

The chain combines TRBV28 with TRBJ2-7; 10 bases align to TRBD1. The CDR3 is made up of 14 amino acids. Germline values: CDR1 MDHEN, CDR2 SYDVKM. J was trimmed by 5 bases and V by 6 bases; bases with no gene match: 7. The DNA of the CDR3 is TGTGCCAGCAGCCGCGGGACAGGGGCAGACGAGCAGTACTTC. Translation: CASSRGTGADEQYF.